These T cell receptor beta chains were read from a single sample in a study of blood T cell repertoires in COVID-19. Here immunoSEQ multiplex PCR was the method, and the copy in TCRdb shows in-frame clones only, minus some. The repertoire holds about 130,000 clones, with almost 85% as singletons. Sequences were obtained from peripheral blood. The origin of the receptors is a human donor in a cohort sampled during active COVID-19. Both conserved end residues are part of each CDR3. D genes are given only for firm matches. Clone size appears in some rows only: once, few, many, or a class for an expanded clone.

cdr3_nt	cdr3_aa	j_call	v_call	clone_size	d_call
TGCGCCAGCAGCTCAGTGACAGGAGCCGAGCAGTACTTC	CASSSVTGAEQYF	TRBJ2-7	TRBV5-1	.	.
TGTGCCAGCAGCCTGGGACAGCTCTACGAGCAGTACTTC	CASSLGQLYEQYF	TRBJ2-7	TRBV5-6	.	TRBD1
TGTGCCAGCAGCTCCTACCCGGAGGGTCACGGAGATACGCAGTATTTT	CASSSYPEGHGDTQYF	TRBJ2-3	TRBV11-2	few	.
TGTGCCAGCAGTGAAGGACAGGGGTTCGGCTATGGCTACACCTTC	CASSEGQGFGYGYTF	TRBJ1-2	TRBV6-1	few	TRBD1
TGTGCCAGCAGCTTTGGGAGCGGACGAGAGCAGTTCTTC	CASSFGSGREQFF	TRBJ2-1	TRBV5-4	.	.
TGTGCCAGCAAACGGACAGGGGATGACTATGGCTACACCTTC	CASKRTGDDYGYTF	TRBJ1-2	TRBV19	.	TRBD1
TGCGCCAGCAGCTTGAGGGGGCTAGGTGAAAAACTGTTTTTT	CASSLRGLGEKLFF	TRBJ1-4	TRBV5-1	.	TRBD1
TGTGCCAGCAGACCTGGACAGGGAACGCACATTCAGTACTTC	CASRPGQGTHIQYF	TRBJ2-4	TRBV5-4	.	TRBD1
TGTGCCAGCAGACTACAGGGTGGGACCGGGGAGCTGTTTTTT	CASRLQGGTGELFF	TRBJ2-2	TRBV2	.	.
TGCGCCAGCAGCTTCGCGCGGCAGTCCACAGATACGCAGTATTTT	CASSFARQSTDTQYF	TRBJ2-3	TRBV5-1	.	.
TGTGCCAGCAGGGCGGGACAGTCGTACCAAGAGACCCAGTACTTC	CASRAGQSYQETQYF	TRBJ2-5	TRBV2	.	.
TGCAGCGTAGCCGCGGGGACAGTTTTTAACTATGGCTACACCTTC	CSVAAGTVFNYGYTF	TRBJ1-2	TRBV29-1	.	TRBD1
TGCGCCAGCAGCTTGTCCCACCTCCAGGTGTTCTTC	CASSLSHLQVFF	TRBJ2-1	TRBV5-1	.	.
TGTGCCAGCCGTCAGGCACGGTTCGGGGAGCTTAACACCGGGGAGCTGTTTTTT	CASRQARFGELNTGELFF	TRBJ2-2	TRBV6-6	.	.